A selection of T cell receptor beta chains follows, all from one sample in a study of beta chain features in type 1 diabetes. TCRdb's copy holds only in-frame clones and misses some; the assay was immunoSEQ multiplex PCR. The table shows 300,000 to 400,000 clones, with approximately 12% occurring only once. Material for sequencing was naive CD4+ T cells from blood. Receptor source: a man aged 18 to 29 in good health. Both conserved end residues are part of each CDR3.

V	J	CDR3
TRBV7-2	TRBJ2-7	CASSSGVEQYF
TRBV12-5	TRBJ1-1	CASGLSTGTEAFF
TRBV5-1	TRBJ2-1	CASSLVGGGNNEQFF
TRBV9	TRBJ1-1	CASSVGILTEAFF
TRBV4-2	TRBJ1-2	CASSQTTGNYGYTF
TRBV29-1	TRBJ2-1	CSAAGQSYNEQFF
TRBV13	TRBJ2-3	CASSYGTSGVSDTQYF
TRBV30	TRBJ1-5	CAWSPRRSDQPQHF
TRBV10-3	TRBJ1-6	CAISESRVLPSPLHF
TRBV6-5	TRBJ2-7	CASSYTGYEQYF
TRBV10-3	TRBJ2-3	CAITEGGHTDTQYF
TRBV28	TRBJ2-7	CASSSGQGPYEQYF
TRBV6-1	TRBJ2-7	CASSRIRDRGREQYF
TRBV19	TRBJ1-2	CASRRQGEFYGYTF
TRBV7-2	TRBJ2-6	CASSLVGGSGANVLTF
TRBV6-1	TRBJ2-3	CASRGLAGTTDTQYF
TRBV18	TRBJ1-5	CASSEYEGQPQHF
TRBV7-2	TRBJ2-1	CASSTGLAGGEQFF
TRBV29-1	TRBJ2-5	CSGEPGGETQYF
TRBV30	TRBJ2-5	CAWSLTVGETQYF
TRBV7-3	TRBJ2-3	CASSLSPDTQYF
TRBV7-2	TRBJ2-2	CASKKNGGAAGELFF
TRBV2	TRBJ1-2	CASSEGQGPFWGYTF
TRBV29-1	TRBJ2-2	CSVGRDPGSTGELFF
TRBV6-5	TRBJ1-5	CASSLTGSSNQPQHF
TRBV9	TRBJ2-6	CASSVAGGPSGGSGANVLTF
TRBV5-4	TRBJ1-2	CASSSDTKAGYTF
TRBV10-3	TRBJ2-3	CAISGKPGQGDTDTQYF
TRBV7-8	TRBJ2-3	CASRASGTDTQYF
TRBV28	TRBJ2-1	CASSLLLGGNEQFF
TRBV28	TRBJ2-1	CASFPQDRGQDEQFF
TRBV21-1	TRBJ2-1	CASSKTAAGVNEQFF
TRBV7-6	TRBJ1-5	CASSLDSSNQPQHF
TRBV5-6	TRBJ2-1	CASRQAGSSYNEQFF
TRBV7-2	TRBJ2-1	CASSIYTGTGIYNEQFF
TRBV4-2	TRBJ1-1	CASSQVSPNTEAFF
TRBV4-1	TRBJ2-7	CASSHRRGLSEQYF
TRBV7-9	TRBJ1-2	CASSLAQGTENYGYTF
TRBV6-1	TRBJ2-3	CASSERGYRDTQYF
TRBV30	TRBJ1-5	CAWSVGHINQPQHF
TRBV9	TRBJ2-2	CASSVGTERTGELFF
TRBV30	TRBJ1-6	CAWSVGGSYNSPLHF
TRBV9	TRBJ2-3	CASSVGRTGPDTQYF
TRBV6-1	TRBJ2-1	CASSENGGAFEQFF
TRBV6-5	TRBJ2-5	CASSYIGQQETQYF